Below, 26 T cell receptor beta chains from the same sample are listed, as sequenced in a study of T cell responses to AZD1222 COVID-19 vaccine. Generated by immunoSEQ multiplex PCR, the TCRdb table keeps only in-frame clones and is missing some. Here the sample spans tens of thousands of clones, over 75% being singletons. The material sequenced was peripheral blood, taken 28 days after the second AZD1222 dose. These TCRs come from an adult who received the AZD1222 COVID-19 vaccine.

This chain links TRBV30 with TRBJ1-1; D is possibly TRBD1 (6 bases). CDR1 and CDR2 (germline): GTSNPN, SVGIG (reference sequence). CDR3 length: 13 residues. V gave up 2 bases and J gave up 1 base, with 8 bases separating them. The CDR3 reads CAWSLTGNTEAFF. The CDR3 DNA reads TGTGCCTGGAGTCTGACAGGGAACACTGAAGCTTTCTTT.

This clone came up once. The rearrangement joins TRBV6-5 to TRBJ1-1, with D perhaps TRBD1 (6 bases). Deletions cut 7 bases from V and 4 bases from J, with 19 bases between. The CDR3 has 15 amino acids. Germline V CDR1 and CDR2: MNHEY, SVGAGI. CDR3 in amino acids: CASILRSGAVTEAFF. CDR3 DNA: TGTGCCAGCATTTTAAGGTCAGGGGCGGTCACTGAAGCTTTCTTT.

V usage is TRBV20-1 and J usage is TRBJ1-3; D is unclear. The germline CDR1 and CDR2 sequences are DFQATT and SNEGSKA (reference sequence). The CDR3 has 11 residues. V lost 6 bases and J 7 bases, leaving 10 bases between the germline ends. CDR3 amino acids: CSATVRNTIYF. The CDR3 region has the DNA TGCAGTGCAACCGTAAGGAACACCATATATTTT.

The CDR3 region has the DNA TGTGCCATCAGCAGAGAAGAAGGGCAGCCCCAGCATTTT. This sequence encodes CAISREEGQPQHF. This chain uses TRBV10-3 with TRBJ1-5; D is unclear. There are 13 residues in the CDR3. The V and J ends lost 6 bases and 7 bases respectively, with 13 bases between them. Germline assignment: CDR1 ENHRY and CDR2 SYGVKD.

The V gene is TRBV7-3, the J gene TRBJ2-7, with TRBD1 matching over 7 bases. The CDR3 is 14 residues long. Looked up from germline, CDR1 is SGHTA and CDR2 is FQGTGA. V shed 2 bases, J shed 0 bases, and the junction held 1 base outside the gene matches. The chain's CDR3 is CASSLDRDSYEQYF. The CDR3 nucleotides read TGTGCCAGCAGCTTAGACAGGGACTCCTACGAGCAGTACTTC.

This chain connects TRBV5-1 to TRBJ2-2; the match to TRBD2 covers 7 bases. CDR3 length equals 16 residues. Germline CDR1 and CDR2: SGHRS and YFSETQ. V dropped 3 bases and J dropped 1; count of bases not matched to a gene: 6. As DNA, the CDR3 is TGCGCCAGCAGCTCGCCCGGGACTATGAACACCGGGGAGCTGTTTTTT. Its protein is CASSSPGTMNTGELFF.

The J gene is TRBJ1-1, the V gene TRBV3-1 (or the pseudogene TRBV3-2), with 10 positions matching TRBD1. The germline CDR1 and CDR2 sequences are LGHDT and YNNKEL (reference sequence). With 2 bases clipped from V and 3 bases from J, the junction kept 9 bases outside the gene matches. This CDR3 region has 17 residues. CDR3: CASSQSDRGRGDTEAFF. CDR3 bases: TGTGCCAGCAGCCAATCTGACAGGGGGCGAGGGGACACTGAAGCTTTCTTT.

The chain combines TRBV2 with TRBJ2-7, with D perhaps assigned TRBD1 or TRBD2 (5 bases each). Between the trimmed V and J ends, which lost 5 bases and 3 bases, there was a span of 11 bases. The CDR3 runs 13 residues. CDR1 is SNHLY and CDR2 is FYNNEI in the germline V gene. CDR3 coding DNA: TGTGCCAGCAGTACATGGGGGAGCTACGAGCAGTACTTC. Translating it yields CASSTWGSYEQYF.

CDR3 region: CSVWDSQNYGYTF. The CDR3, as DNA: TGCAGCGTTTGGGACAGCCAGAACTATGGCTACACCTTC. The chain employs TRBV29-1 and TRBJ1-2; TRBD1 matches at 7 bases. The CDR3 has 13 amino acids. After removal of 5 bases from V and 2 bases from J, the junction contained 5 bases not matched to a gene. Looked up from germline, CDR1 is SQVTM and CDR2 is ANQGSEA.

CDR3 amino acids: CASRTGTANTGELFF. The DNA for the CDR3 is TGTGCCAGTAGGACGGGCACCGCGAACACCGGGGAGCTGTTTTTT. This sequence joins TRBV19 and TRBJ2-2; D is undetermined. Germline loops: CDR1 LNHDA, CDR2 SQIVND (reference sequence). The CDR3 length is 15 residues. V gave up 6 bases and J gave up 0 bases, with 11 bases separating them.

The gene calls are TRBV7-2 and TRBJ2-1; D is perhaps TRBD2 (6 bases). The V end was cut by 1 base, the J end by 5 bases, with 15 bases between. Germline V CDR1 and CDR2: SGHTA, FQGNSA. CDR3 length: 16 residues. The CDR3 protein is CASSLVGLRVNNEQFF. The DNA for the CDR3 is TGTGCCAGCAGCTTAGTGGGACTCAGAGTAAACAATGAGCAGTTCTTC.

The chain carries TRBV10-3 and TRBJ1-6; D unresolved. Germline V gene sequence: CDR1 ENHRY, CDR2 SYGVKD. The ends were cut back, 5 bases at V and 7 bases at J, with 9 bases in the middle. This CDR3 has 13 amino acids. The CDR3 here is CAISPGGNSPLHF. The CDR3 coding sequence is TGTGCCATCAGTCCGGGAGGGAATTCACCCCTCCACTTT.

The chain links TRBV7-2 to TRBJ2-2; D call uncertain. V was trimmed by 5 bases and J by 4 bases, leaving 8 bases between them. Per the germline V gene, CDR1 is SGHTA and CDR2 is FQGNSA. The CDR3 covers 13 residues. This chain's CDR3 is CASSPPGTGELFF. CDR3 bases: TGTGCCAGCAGCCCCCCGGGCACCGGGGAGCTGTTTTTT.

This chain connects TRBV9 to TRBJ2-1; TRBD2 aligns across 11 bases. Germline CDR1 SGDLS, CDR2 YYNGEE. J lost 5 bases, V lost 1 base, and 11 bases had no gene match. The length of the CDR3 is 18 residues. The CDR3 sequence is CASSVLEGPGLADNEQFF. DNA for the CDR3: TGTGCCAGCAGCGTATTAGAGGGGCCGGGACTAGCGGACAATGAGCAGTTCTTC.

The genes are TRBV2 and TRBJ2-6; the match to TRBD1 covers 8 bases. The CDR3 has 20 residues. The junction had 19 bases not matched to a gene; V was cut back by 7 bases and J by 2 bases. Germline V lookup: CDR1 SNHLY, CDR2 FYNNEI. The CDR3 bases are TGTGCCAGCACGACCGGCAGGGGGCGAACAAAAGGCGCTGGGGCCAACGTCCTGACTTTC. This gives the protein CASTTGRGRTKGAGANVLTF.

Here the CDR3 reads CASSLDFLGNTEAFF. In DNA form, the CDR3 reads TGCGCCAGCAGCTTGGATTTTTTAGGAAACACTGAAGCTTTCTTT. V is TRBV5-1 and J is TRBJ1-1; D gene uncertain. The length of the CDR3 is 15 residues. The germline CDR1 and CDR2 sequences are SGHRS and YFSETQ. Trimming pared 0 bases from V and 2 bases from J, leaving 11 bases between.

V usage is TRBV9 and J usage is TRBJ1-6, with D possibly being TRBD1 (6 bases). CDR1 SGDLS and CDR2 YYNGEE come from the germline V gene. Trimming shortened V by 5 bases and J by 9 bases, and 18 bases separated the two germline ends. The CDR3 has 15 amino acids. CDR3 in DNA: TGTGCCAGCAGTCTAGAGGGGGTTTTCGGTTCACCCCTCCACTTT. Residues: CASSLEGVFGSPLHF.

This clone was seen once. The chain recombines TRBV4-3 with TRBJ2-1; D might be TRBD1 or TRBD2, each matching 5 bases. The CDR3 extends over 15 amino acids. V lost 0 bases, J lost 6 bases, and 12 bases lay in between. Germline V gene lookup returns CDR1 LGHNA and CDR2 YSLEER. The CDR3 here is CASSQDLGDPNEQFF. The CDR3 DNA sequence: TGCGCCAGCAGCCAAGATCTTGGGGACCCCAATGAGCAGTTCTTC.

The chain is built from TRBV2 and TRBJ1-5; D not certain. The V gene lost 7 bases and the J gene lost 0 bases, with 10 bases spanning the gap. This CDR3 is 14 amino acids long. The germline CDR1 and CDR2 sequences are SNHLY and FYNNEI. The CDR3 DNA is TGTGCCAGCAATGAGGGCAGTAGCAATCAGCCCCAGCATTTT. Its protein is CASNEGSSNQPQHF.

The table lists this clone with a few counts. The chain's CDR3 is CASSSSGRAGETQYF. The CDR3 DNA reads as TGTGCCAGCAGTTCCAGCGGGAGGGCCGGAGAGACCCAGTACTTC. V gene TRBV11-2 combines with J gene TRBJ2-5, with 10 positions matching TRBD2. The CDR3 spans 15 residues. Trimming at V came to 6 bases and at J to 4 bases, leaving 8 bases not matched to a gene. CDR1 and CDR2 (germline): SGHAT, FQNNGV.

This rearrangement joins TRBV7-3 to TRBJ2-5, with a possible D match to TRBD2 (6 bases). Germline assignment: CDR1 SGHTA and CDR2 FQGTGA. Trimming stripped 6 bases from V and 5 bases from J, with 19 bases between. This CDR3 has 15 residues. CDR3 sequence: CASSWGGASVETQYF. The CDR3 region has the DNA TGTGCCAGCAGTTGGGGAGGCGCGTCGGTGGAGACCCAGTACTTC.

The V and J genes are TRBV30 and TRBJ1-5, with 7 bases fitting TRBD1. The CDR3 has 13 residues. Germline V gives CDR1 GTSNPN, CDR2 SVGIG (reference sequence). V shed 2 bases and J 7 bases; nucleotides not matched to a gene: 5. The CDR3, as DNA: TGTGCCTGGAGTACAGGGGCAGGGCAGCCCCAGCATTTT. This encodes CAWSTGAGQPQHF.

This clone has only a few counts. This sequence joins TRBV5-6 and TRBJ2-5, with D possibly TRBD1 on 6 matching bases. The CDR3 loop spans 14 amino acids. Between the trimmed V and J ends, which lost 3 bases and 5 bases, there was a span of 14 bases. The germline CDR1 and CDR2 sequences are SGHDT and YYEEEE. The CDR3 protein is CASSSQGSSETQYF. DNA of the CDR3: TGTGCCAGCAGCTCACAGGGTTCTTCTGAGACCCAGTACTTC.

The chain couples TRBV28 to TRBJ1-5, with a tentative D call TRBD1 (5 bases). V was shortened by 7 bases and J by 4 bases, with 8 bases between the two germline ends. The CDR3 sequence is 12 residues long. Per the germline V gene, CDR1 is MDHEN and CDR2 is SYDVKM. The DNA of the CDR3 is TGTGCCAGCACAGGGTCTAATCAGCCCCAGCATTTT. This encodes CASTGSNQPQHF.

In its sample, this clone was seen a few times. The chain employs TRBV12-3 or TRBV12-4 and TRBJ1-1; D remains ambiguous. Between the trimmed V and J ends, which lost 2 bases and 0 bases, there was a span of 4 bases. This CDR3 spans 13 amino acids. CDR3 coding DNA: TGTGCCAGCAGTTTACAGATGAACACTGAAGCTTTCTTT. It encodes CASSLQMNTEAFF.

The rearrangement links TRBV10-3 to TRBJ2-2; D could derive from TRBD1 or TRBD2 (6 bases each). The length of the CDR3 is 16 residues. Germline V gene lookup returns CDR1 ENHRY and CDR2 SYGVKD. V lost 0 bases to trimming and J lost 4 bases, with 12 bases between them. The CDR3 region has the DNA TGTGCCATCAGTGAGTCGATTGGGGGGCCCACCGGGGAGCTGTTTTTT. Protein: CAISESIGGPTGELFF.